This T cell receptor beta chain was profiled in a study of cytotoxic CD8 clonotypes in ibrutinib-treated CLL. Study conclusions and caveats: Clonality grew at ibrutinib response; at progression, it decreased back toward baseline.

The CDR3 runs 12 residues. The germline gives CDR1 MNHEY, CDR2 SVGAGI. The ends were cut back, 2 bases at V and 7 bases at J, with 5 bases in the middle. A remark on this clone: Its target is unknown.

Here immunoSEQ multiplex PCR was the method, and the copy in TCRdb shows in-frame clones only, minus some. The sample gives about 200,000 clones, roughly three quarters of which show up once; 5.5% to 6% is in the top ten. The sequence derives from a human donor with chronic lymphocytic leukemia. The genes are TRBV6-5 and TRBJ1-4; D uncertain. Source: PBMCs, taken after 12 months of ibrutinib treatment. CDR3 in amino acids: CASSYGSEKLFF. CDR3 in DNA: TGTGCCAGCAGTTACGGAAGTGAAAAACTGTTTTTT.